This entry lists 32 T cell receptor beta chains sequenced from one sample in a study of identical twins. TCRdb redid the calling of the 5' RACE reads with MiXCR, one entry per CDR3 protein. Of about 700,000 distinct CDR3 sequences listed, 8% to 9% are singletons. These same records also appear under a second study, on yellow fever vaccine responses in identical twins.

The sequencing sample was made of PBMCs. The receptors originated from a woman aged 18-29 years in good health.

The rearrangement uses TRBV6-5 and TRBJ2-7; 8 nucleotides agree with TRBD1. Looked up from germline, CDR1 is MNHEY and CDR2 is SVGAGI. The junction had 2 bases not matched to a gene; V was cut back by 8 bases and J by 2 bases. The CDR3 runs to 12 residues. CDR3 sequence reads: CASLDRAYEQYF. The CDR3 region has the DNA TGTGCCAGCTTGGACAGGGCCTACGAGCAGTACTTC.

This clonotype was observed at least ten times. This chain joins TRBV20-1 and TRBJ1-5; D not certain. With 0 bases removed from V and 9 bases from J, the gap between germline ends came to 18 bases. Germline assignment: CDR1 DFQATT and CDR2 SNEGSKA (reference sequence). The CDR3 has 15 residues. The CDR3 loop reads CSARERSTAPSPQHF. CDR3 nucleotides: TGCAGTGCTAGAGAGAGGTCGACTGCGCCGTCGCCCCAGCATTTT.

This clonotype was seen at least ten times. The chain is built from TRBV10-3 and TRBJ2-2; D is possibly TRBD2 (5 bases). Germline V gene sequence: CDR1 ENHRY, CDR2 SYGVKD. Trimming removed 5 bases from V and 2 bases from J, with 9 bases in between. CDR3 length: 14 amino acids. CDR3 region: CAISSGTNTGELFF. In DNA, the CDR3 is TGTGCCATCAGTAGCGGTACTAACACCGGGGAGCTGTTTTTT.

The chain combines TRBV30 with TRBJ2-7; D uncertain. The germline V gene has CDR1 GTSNPN and CDR2 SVGIG (reference sequence). V gave up 4 bases and J gave up 1 base, with 8 bases separating them. This CDR3 region has 12 residues. CDR3 sequence (DNA): TGTGCCTGGAATCCTGTATCCTACGAGCAGTACTTC. It is translated as CAWNPVSYEQYF. Drawing the rest from reference TRBV30 and TRBJ2-7, the complete variable domain is SQTIHQWPATLVQPVGSPLSLECTVEGTSNPNLYWYRQAAGRGLQLLFYSVGIGQISSEVPQNLSASRPQDRQFILSSKKLLLSDSGFYLCAWNPVSYEQYFGPGTRLTVT.

A few counts support this clonotype. V and J are TRBV29-1 and TRBJ2-5; D tentatively reads TRBD1 or TRBD2 (6 bases each). Trimming removed 4 bases from V and 5 bases from J, with 17 bases in between. Germline loops: CDR1 SQVTM, CDR2 ANQGSEA. The CDR3 is made up of 14 amino acids. CDR3 region: CSVGEAGARETQYF. For the CDR3, the DNA is TGCAGCGTTGGGGAGGCAGGGGCGCGGGAGACCCAGTACTTC.

This clonotype was seen a few times. The chain couples TRBV7-9 to TRBJ2-3; no definite D call. Germline V gene lookup returns CDR1 SEHNR and CDR2 FQNEAQ (reference sequence). This CDR3 has 14 amino acids. V gave up 7 bases and J gave up 1 base, with 12 bases separating them. As DNA, the CDR3 is TGTGCCAGCACTCGGACCAACCGCACAGATACGCAGTATTTT. Protein product: CASTRTNRTDTQYF.

The CDR3: CASMLGRSSGNTIYF. As DNA, the CDR3 is TGTGCCAGCATGTTGGGCAGGAGCTCTGGAAACACCATATATTTT. The rearrangement uses TRBV6-5 and TRBJ1-3; D gene unclear. The germline V gene has CDR1 MNHEY and CDR2 SVGAGI. This CDR3 contains 15 residues. Trimming removed 7 bases at V and 0 bases at J, with 13 bases between.

The chain combines TRBV6-4 with TRBJ2-1; 8 bases align to TRBD2. Trimming removed 2 bases from V and 1 base from J; junction bases left unmatched: 10. The CDR3 has 18 amino acids. In germline, CDR1 is MRHNA, CDR2 SNTAGT. CDR3 coding DNA: TGTGCCAGCAGTGACCGGCTAGCGGGCTCTTATTCCTACAATGAGCAGTTCTTC. This codes for CASSDRLAGSYSYNEQFF.

J is TRBJ2-3 and V is TRBV20-1, with 11 bases lining up with TRBD2. Germline V gene data show CDR1 as DFQATT and CDR2 as SNEGSKA (reference sequence). The J segment lost 5 bases and the V segment lost 1 base, leaving 5 bases of the junction unmatched. The CDR3 covers 15 residues. The CDR3 nucleotides are TGCAGTGCTAGAGTCTTGGGGACTAGCGGAGATACGCAGTATTTT. Protein sequence: CSARVLGTSGDTQYF.

This clonotype was detected ten times or more. The chain combines TRBV7-2 with TRBJ2-3, with D uncertain. Germline assignment: CDR1 SGHTA and CDR2 FQGNSA. The CDR3 is 15 amino acids. V shed 5 bases and J shed 0 bases, with 12 bases lying between them. The CDR3 coding sequence is TGTGCCAGCAGCAGATTACAGTCTAGCACAGATACGCAGTATTTT. Translation: CASSRLQSSTDTQYF.

This clonotype occurred a few times. This chain uses TRBV11-3 with TRBJ1-1; no firm D call. Germline assignment: CDR1 SGHNT and CDR2 YENEEA. The CDR3 length is 13 residues. Trimming removed 3 bases at V and 4 bases at J, with 9 bases between. CDR3 sequence (DNA): TGTGCCAGCAGCTTTGGGTTCGGCACTGAAGCTTTCTTT. This encodes CASSFGFGTEAFF.

This clonotype occurred many times. CDR3 protein: CASSYSDRPPGELFF. Here the CDR3 DNA reads TGTGCCAGCAGTTACTCGGACAGACCTCCCGGGGAGCTGTTTTTT. This chain links TRBV6-5 with TRBJ2-2; D perhaps matches TRBD1 (6 bases). With 0 bases removed from V and 6 bases from J, the gap between germline ends came to 11 bases. There are 15 residues in the CDR3. The germline V gene has CDR1 MNHEY and CDR2 SVGAGI.

Only a few counts were recorded for this clonotype. The chain joins TRBV21-1 to TRBJ2-7; TRBD2 is the table's D call and was not checked against the DNA. TRBV21-1 is tagged as a pseudogene. This CDR3 region has 15 residues. The CDR3 region is CASSKKERDPYEQYF. Here the CDR3 DNA reads TGTGCCAGCAGCAAAAAGGAGCGGGACCCGTACGAGCAGTACTTC.

V usage is TRBV27 and J usage is TRBJ2-3, with 11 bases identical to TRBD2. V was pared by 9 bases and J by 5 bases, with 19 bases of the junction left unmatched. The CDR3 has 18 residues. The germline gives CDR1 MNHEY, CDR2 SMNVEV (reference sequence). The CDR3: CARRHRVAGGPLKDTQYF. The CDR3 coding sequence is TGTGCCAGGAGACACCGGGTAGCGGGAGGGCCCTTAAAAGATACGCAGTATTTT.

The chain carries TRBV20-1 and TRBJ2-3; 9 bases match TRBD2. The V gene end was trimmed by 3 bases and the J gene end by 5 bases; junction bases not matched to a gene: 12. This CDR3 is 16 amino acids long. CDR1 DFQATT and CDR2 SNEGSKA come from the germline V gene (reference sequence). CDR3 amino acids: CSARDPSAGGLDTQYF. The CDR3 DNA reads TGCAGTGCTAGGGACCCCTCGGCGGGAGGGTTAGATACGCAGTATTTT.

This clonotype was seen more than once but under ten times. V usage is TRBV28 and J usage is TRBJ1-1; TRBD1 agrees at 8 bases. Trimming removed 5 bases from V and 4 bases from J; junction bases left unmatched: 9. The CDR3 is 15 amino acids. Germline V gene data show CDR1 as MDHEN and CDR2 as SYDVKM. CDR3 protein: CASSTPGRGLTEAFF. CDR3 nucleotides: TGTGCCAGCAGTACCCCGGGCAGGGGGCTCACTGAAGCTTTCTTT. The whole variable domain, filled in from reference TRBV28 and TRBJ1-1, reads DVKVTQSSRYLVKRTGEKVFLECVQDMDHENMFWYRQDPGLGLRLIYFSYDVKMKEKGDIPEGYSVSREKKERFSLILESASTNQTSMYLCASSTPGRGLTEAFFGQGTRLTVV.

This clonotype was seen a handful of times. The chain joins TRBV10-3 to TRBJ2-2; no definite D call. Germline V lookup: CDR1 ENHRY, CDR2 SYGVKD. V was pared by 6 bases and J by 3 bases, with 14 bases between. CDR3 length equals 15 residues. The CDR3 DNA reads as TGTGCCATCAGGGACGGGTCCGCGGACACCGGGGAGCTGTTTTTT. This translates into CAIRDGSADTGELFF.

This chain links TRBV9 with TRBJ1-2, with D possibly matching TRBD1 (5 bases). V was cut by 3 bases and J by 2 bases, with 11 bases left in between. CDR1 SGDLS and CDR2 YYNGEE come from the germline V gene. The CDR3 loop spans 14 amino acids. This CDR3 is CASSEGGENYGYTF. The CDR3 nucleotides are TGTGCCAGCAGCGAGGGAGGGGAAAACTATGGCTACACCTTC.

This clonotype was seen only a few times. The rearrangement uses TRBV10-3 and TRBJ1-3; a weak D match, TRBD1 (6 bases). V shed 4 bases and J shed 3 bases, with 10 bases lying between them. The CDR3 runs 14 residues. Germline lookup yields CDR1 ENHRY and CDR2 SYGVKD. The CDR3 DNA follows: TGTGCCATCAGTGGTCCAGGGGATGGAAACACCATATATTTT. Protein: CAISGPGDGNTIYF.

There are many counts of this clonotype. The chain recombines TRBV28 with TRBJ1-5; unclear D gene. V gave up 5 bases and J gave up 1 base, with 12 bases separating them. The CDR3 consists of 15 residues. Germline CDR1 and CDR2: MDHEN and SYDVKM. This CDR3 is CASSEQIGSNQPQHF. For the CDR3, the DNA is TGTGCCAGCAGTGAGCAAATCGGGAGCAATCAGCCCCAGCATTTT.

This clonotype was seen repeatedly, ten times or more. The gene calls are TRBV5-1 and TRBJ1-6; D unresolved. Trimming removed 5 bases from V and 14 bases from J, with 14 bases in between. Germline-derived CDR1 and CDR2 are SGHRS and YFSETQ. The CDR3 is 12 amino acids. The CDR3 reads CASSQDGRSLHF. CDR3 in DNA: TGCGCCAGCAGTCAGGACGGCCGTTCCCTCCACTTT. Full variable domain (missing parts from reference TRBV5-1 and TRBJ1-6): KAGVTQTPRYLIKTRGQQVTLSCSPISGHRSVSWYQQTPGQGLQFLFEYFSETQRNKGNFPGRFSGRQFSNSRSEMNVSTLELGDSALYLCASSQDGRSLHFGNGTRLTVT.

This clonotype was counted between two and nine times. The chain carries TRBV7-3 and TRBJ1-2; unclear D gene. The germline V gene encodes CDR1 SGHTA and CDR2 FQGTGA. The CDR3 totals 13 residues. V gave up 3 bases and J gave up 7 bases, with 12 bases separating them. CDR3 DNA: TGTGCCAGCAGCTTCGGACCCGAGAGTGGCTACACCTTC. The encoded protein is CASSFGPESGYTF.

This chain links TRBV4-1 with TRBJ2-7; TRBD1 aligns across 8 bases. Germline values: CDR1 MGHRA, CDR2 YSYEKL. With 0 bases clipped from V and 3 bases from J, the junction kept 10 bases outside the gene matches. This CDR3 is built from 17 residues. CDR3 coding DNA: TGCGCCAGCAGCCAAGATTTACGGTTTGGGACAGGCTACGAGCAGTACTTC. Translated: CASSQDLRFGTGYEQYF.

In its sample, this clonotype was seen a few times. The chain employs TRBV24-1 and TRBJ2-7; TRBD1 or TRBD2 may be the D gene (5 bases each). Trimming left V 4 bases short and J 0 bases short, with 6 bases between. Germline V gives CDR1 KGHDR, CDR2 SFDVKD. The CDR3 length is 13 residues. CDR3 sequence: CATSDGTSYEQYF. Here the CDR3 DNA reads TGTGCCACCAGTGACGGGACCTCCTACGAGCAGTACTTC.

This clonotype was counted many times. V usage is TRBV6-2 or TRBV6-3 and J usage is TRBJ2-7; D perhaps matches TRBD2 (5 bases). Germline V gene data show CDR1 as MNHEY and CDR2 as SVGEGT. Trimming took off 5 bases at V and 4 bases at J, with 9 bases between the two ends. This CDR3 spans 12 amino acids. CDR3 in amino acids: CASSTTKYEQYF. DNA for the CDR3: TGTGCCAGCAGTACGACTAAGTACGAGCAGTACTTC.

This clonotype was recorded at least ten times. This rearrangement joins TRBV20-1 to TRBJ2-6, with D uncertain. CDR1 and CDR2 (germline): DFQATT, SNEGSKA (reference sequence). The V end was cut by 6 bases, the J end by 0 bases, with 9 bases between. The length of the CDR3 is 14 residues. The CDR3: CSAPAGSGANVLTF. In nucleotides, the CDR3 is TGCAGTGCCCCAGCAGGCTCTGGGGCCAACGTCCTGACTTTC.

The chain recombines TRBV15 with TRBJ1-1, with a weak D call TRBD1 (5 bases). Germline CDR1 reads LNHNV; CDR2 reads YYDKDF (reference sequence). V was pared by 5 bases and J by 5 bases, with 15 bases between. The CDR3 contains 14 residues. CDR3 nucleotides: TGTGCCACCAGCTCTTGGGGGAGGGATACTGAAGCTTTCTTT. Residues: CATSSWGRDTEAFF.

J is TRBJ2-3 and V is TRBV3-1, with 9 positions matching TRBD2. CDR3 length: 16 residues. The germline V gene has CDR1 LGHDT and CDR2 YNNKEL (reference sequence). V lost 0 bases to trimming and J lost 3 bases; unmatched junction nucleotides: 4. CDR3 in amino acids: CASSQDGGGGTDTQYF. In DNA, the CDR3 is TGTGCCAGCAGCCAAGATGGCGGGGGGGGTACAGATACGCAGTATTTT.

This clonotype turned up a few times. V gene TRBV10-3 combines with J gene TRBJ2-1; 9 positions match TRBD2. After removal of 2 bases from V and 9 bases from J, the junction contained 5 bases not matched to a gene. The CDR3 has 14 residues. The germline V gene encodes CDR1 ENHRY and CDR2 SYGVKD. The CDR3 region has the DNA TGTGCCATCAGTGAGCCGGGACTAGCCGCTGAGCAGTTCTTC. Protein: CAISEPGLAAEQFF.

This clonotype showed up just a few times. The chain is built from TRBV7-2 and TRBJ2-3, with unresolved D. Trimming shortened V by 1 base and J by 4 bases, and 9 bases separated the two germline ends. The CDR3 is 14 amino acids. CDR1 and CDR2 (germline): SGHTA, FQGNSA. The CDR3 region has the DNA TGTGCCAGCAGCTTAGAGGCAGATCCAGATACGCAGTATTTT. It is translated as CASSLEADPDTQYF. Full variable domain (outside the CDR3, taken from reference TRBV7-2 and TRBJ2-3): GAGVSQSPSNKVTEKGKDVELRCDPISGHTALYWYRQSLGQGLEFLIYFQGNSAPDKSGLPSDRFSAERTGGSVSTLTIQRTQQEDSAVYLCASSLEADPDTQYFGPGTRLTVL.

The chain joins TRBV7-2 to TRBJ2-7; D call uncertain. Looked up from germline, CDR1 is SGHTA and CDR2 is FQGNSA. V was trimmed by 4 bases and J by 3 bases, leaving 10 bases between them. This CDR3 is 13 amino acids long. The CDR3 sequence: CASSSHPYYEQYF. DNA of the CDR3: TGTGCCAGCAGCTCTCACCCCTACTACGAGCAGTACTTC. Variable domain in full (rest from reference TRBV7-2 and TRBJ2-7): GAGVSQSPSNKVTEKGKDVELRCDPISGHTALYWYRQSLGQGLEFLIYFQGNSAPDKSGLPSDRFSAERTGGSVSTLTIQRTQQEDSAVYLCASSSHPYYEQYFGPGTRLTVT.

In this sample, this clonotype turned up a few times. The rearrangement joins TRBV27 to TRBJ2-7, with TRBD2 matching 7 bases. CDR1 and CDR2 (germline): MNHEY, SMNVEV (reference sequence). The J segment lost 2 bases and the V segment lost 6 bases, leaving 10 bases of the junction unmatched. The CDR3 covers 15 residues. The CDR3 DNA follows: TGTGCCAGCAGGCCAGTAGCGGGCAAGACCTACGAGCAGTACTTC. Protein: CASRPVAGKTYEQYF.